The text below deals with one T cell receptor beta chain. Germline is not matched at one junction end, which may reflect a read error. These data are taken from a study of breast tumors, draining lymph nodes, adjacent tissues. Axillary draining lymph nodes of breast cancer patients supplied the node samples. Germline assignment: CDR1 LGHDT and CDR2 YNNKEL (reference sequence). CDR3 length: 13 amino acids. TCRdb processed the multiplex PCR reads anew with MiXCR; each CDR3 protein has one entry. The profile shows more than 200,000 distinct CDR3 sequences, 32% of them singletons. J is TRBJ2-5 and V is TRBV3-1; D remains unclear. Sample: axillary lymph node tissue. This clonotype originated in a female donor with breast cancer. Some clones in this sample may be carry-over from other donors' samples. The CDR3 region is CAGSQDLVETQYF. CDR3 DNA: TGCGCCGGCAGCCAAGACCTCGTGGAGACCCAGTACTTC.